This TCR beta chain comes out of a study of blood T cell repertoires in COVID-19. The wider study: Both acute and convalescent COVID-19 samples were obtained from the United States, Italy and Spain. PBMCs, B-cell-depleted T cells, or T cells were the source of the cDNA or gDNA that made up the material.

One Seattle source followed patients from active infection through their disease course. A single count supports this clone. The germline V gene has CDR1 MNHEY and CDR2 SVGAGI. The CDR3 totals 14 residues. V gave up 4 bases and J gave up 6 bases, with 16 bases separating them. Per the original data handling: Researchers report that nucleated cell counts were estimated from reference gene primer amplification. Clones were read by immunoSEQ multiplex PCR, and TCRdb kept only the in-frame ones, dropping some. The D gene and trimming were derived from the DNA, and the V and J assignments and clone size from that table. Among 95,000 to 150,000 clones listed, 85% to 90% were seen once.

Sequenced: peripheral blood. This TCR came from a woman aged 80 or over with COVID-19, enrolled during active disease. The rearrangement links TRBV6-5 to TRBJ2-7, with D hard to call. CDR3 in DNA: TGTGCCAGCAGTTGCGGAAGAAATCTCCTCGAGCAGTACTTC. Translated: CASSCGRNLLEQYF.